This T cell receptor (beta chain) was sequenced for a study of blood T cell repertoires in COVID-19. Study context: Samples came from the United States, Italy and Spain, spanning acute and convalescent COVID-19. Sources were T cells, B-cell-depleted T cells, or PBMCs; the material itself was cDNA or gDNA.

As processed by the authors: Amplified reference gene primers provided the basis for estimating nucleated cell counts. Some clones are missing from TCRdb's copy, which holds only in-frame ones; the method was immunoSEQ multiplex PCR. V and J calls and clone size are copied from that table; D and trimming were computed from the DNA. Here the sample spans 200,000 to 250,000 clones, 70% to 90% being singletons. CDR3 length equals 17 residues. Losses at the gene ends were 1 base for V and 2 bases for J; bases not matched to a gene: 3. Per the germline V gene, CDR1 is SGHVS and CDR2 is FQNEAQ. The receptor's source is a man aged 50-60 years with COVID-19, enrolled during active disease. Sequencing used peripheral blood. V and J are TRBV7-8 and TRBJ2-7, with 15 bases aligning to TRBD2. The DNA for the CDR3 is TGTGCCAGCAGCTTAGGGGGACTAGCGGGGGGCACCTACGAGCAGTACTTC. This encodes CASSLGGLAGGTYEQYF. The whole variable domain, filled in from reference TRBV7-8 and TRBJ2-7, reads GAGVSQSPRYKVAKRGQDVALRCDPISGHVSLFWYQQALGQGPEFLTYFQNEAQLDKSGLPSDRFFAERPEGSVSTLKIQRTQQEDSAVYLCASSLGGLAGGTYEQYFGPGTRLTVT.